This T cell receptor (beta chain) is from a study of T cell repertoires in cytomegalovirus infection. Study-level information: Selection of CMV epitopes for the study included recently identified HLA-C-restricted and well-studied HLA-B-restricted ones. Signatures in public TCR beta sequences pointed to both CMV infection and matching HLA type. Findings and limits, study-wide: The ex vivo response showed dominance by HLA-C-restricted CMV-specific TCR beta clonotypes. Identification of carriers of CMV plus the relevant HLA was achieved through cumulative public TCR beta family frequency.

For this clonotype: Its matching antigen is unknown.

TCRdb reanalysed the reads using MiXCR and keeps one entry per CDR3 protein. Among about 350,000 distinct CDR3 sequences listed, about 35% were seen once. Sequences were derived from cultured PBMCs, sampled from culture after CMV antigen stimulation. The receptor was isolated from a human donor in good health (CMV status not recorded). Some clones in this sample may be carry-over from other donors' samples.

CDR3 residues: CASSPPGLVGTSGELFF. In nucleotides, the CDR3 is TGTGCCAGCAGCCCCCCCGGACTAGTGGGTACGAGCGGGGAGCTGTTTTTT. This chain uses TRBV7-4 with TRBJ2-2; TRBD2 agrees at 7 bases. The J segment lost 7 bases and the V segment lost 5 bases, leaving 16 bases of the junction unmatched. Germline V CDR1 and CDR2: SGHVT, SQSDAQ. The CDR3 has 17 amino acids. The variable domain in full, with the rest retrieved from reference TRBV7-4 and TRBJ2-2, is GAGVSQSPRYKVAKRGRDVALRCDSISGHVTLYWYRQTLGQGSEVLTYSQSDAQRDKSGRPSGRFSAERPERSVSTLKIQRTEQGDSAVYLCASSPPGLVGTSGELFFGEGSRLTVL.